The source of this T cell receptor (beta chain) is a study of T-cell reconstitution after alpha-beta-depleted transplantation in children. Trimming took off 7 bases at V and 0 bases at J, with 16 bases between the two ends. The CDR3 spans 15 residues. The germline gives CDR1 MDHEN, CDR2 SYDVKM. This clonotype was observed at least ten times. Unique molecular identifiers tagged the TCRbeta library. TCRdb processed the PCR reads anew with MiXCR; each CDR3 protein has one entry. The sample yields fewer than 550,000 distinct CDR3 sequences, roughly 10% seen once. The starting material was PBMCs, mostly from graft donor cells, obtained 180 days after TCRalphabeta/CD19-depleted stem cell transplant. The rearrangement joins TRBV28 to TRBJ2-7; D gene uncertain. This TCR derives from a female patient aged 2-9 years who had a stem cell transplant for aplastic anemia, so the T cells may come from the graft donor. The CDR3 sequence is CASNGVGAGSYEQYF. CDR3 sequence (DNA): TGTGCCAGCAACGGAGTAGGAGCCGGCTCCTACGAGCAGTACTTC.